This T cell receptor (beta chain) originates from a study of blood T cell repertoires in COVID-19. Profiling relied on immunoSEQ multiplex PCR, and the TCRdb table lists in-frame clones only, not all of them. The sample includes around 300,000 clones, almost 90% seen only once; the top ten take 4% to 5.5%. Participant age was about 18 to 89 years, and participants resided in fewer than 30 US areas. The V segment lost 7 bases and the J segment 6 bases; nucleotides outside the gene matches: 16. In germline, CDR1 is MDHEN, CDR2 SYDVKM. The CDR3 loop spans 17 amino acids. The rearrangement uses TRBV28 and TRBJ2-1; 9 nucleotides line up with TRBD1. This sequence was found in a young woman with acute COVID-19. Sequenced input: PBMCs or T cells enriched from blood (not recorded which). The CDR3 coding sequence is TGTGCCAGCACCACGAGGATGGGACAGGGCCCTCTCAATGAGCAGTTCTTC. Amino acids: CASTTRMGQGPLNEQFF.